The clone carrying this TCR beta chain was seen a few times. Data came from immunoSEQ multiplex PCR; TCRdb stores just in-frame clones and leaves some out. The sample holds almost 200,000 clones; 89% are singletons and the top ten take approximately 7.6%. Residents of under 25 US areas, aged about 18 to 95 years, made up the participants. Which cohort a participant joined came from the clinical history participants gave. With V trimmed by 7 bases and J by 5 bases, 7 bases remained unmatched. The CDR3 extends over 12 amino acids. Germline V gives CDR1 SQVTM, CDR2 ANQGSEA. The data originate from a study of blood T cell repertoires in COVID-19. For the study at large: Spain, Italy and the United States supplied samples that represented acute and convalescent COVID-19. T cells, B-cell-depleted T cells, or PBMCs provided the cDNA or gDNA that served as material.

Sequencing used PBMCs or T cells enriched from blood (not recorded which). This sequence was found in a woman between 18 and 29 years old who had recovered from COVID-19. The chain joins TRBV29-1 to TRBJ2-7; 8 positions agree with TRBD1. This CDR3 reads CSGTGPVDEQYF. CDR3 DNA sequence: TGCAGCGGGACAGGGCCTGTCGACGAGCAGTACTTC.